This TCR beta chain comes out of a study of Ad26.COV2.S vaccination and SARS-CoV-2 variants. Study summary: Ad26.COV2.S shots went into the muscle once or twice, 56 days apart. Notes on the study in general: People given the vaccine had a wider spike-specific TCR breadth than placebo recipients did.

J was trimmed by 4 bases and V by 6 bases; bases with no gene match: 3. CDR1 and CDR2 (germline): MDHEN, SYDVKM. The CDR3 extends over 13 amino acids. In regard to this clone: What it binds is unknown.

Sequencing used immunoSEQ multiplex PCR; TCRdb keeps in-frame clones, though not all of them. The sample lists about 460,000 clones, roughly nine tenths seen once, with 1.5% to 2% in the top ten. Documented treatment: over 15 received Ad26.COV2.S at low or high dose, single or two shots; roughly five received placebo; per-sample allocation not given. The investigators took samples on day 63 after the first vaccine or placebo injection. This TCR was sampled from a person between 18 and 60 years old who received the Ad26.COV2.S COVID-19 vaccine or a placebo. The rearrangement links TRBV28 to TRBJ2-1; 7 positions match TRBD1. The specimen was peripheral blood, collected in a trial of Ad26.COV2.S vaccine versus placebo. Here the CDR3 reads CASRAGGYNEQFF. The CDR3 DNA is TGTGCCAGCAGGGCAGGGGGATACAATGAGCAGTTCTTC.